This section outlines one TCR beta chain sequence together with its context. TCRdb analysed the RT-PCR reads with MiXCR anew, one entry per CDR3 protein. The sample yields around 700,000 distinct CDR3 sequences, over 12% seen once. V was pared by 1 base and J by 4 bases, with 11 bases between. In germline, CDR1 is DFQATT, CDR2 SNEGSKA (reference sequence). The CDR3 contains 13 residues. Sequencing was carried out using memory CD4+ T cells from blood. The TCR originated in a female donor in good health, serving as a healthy control. The chain links TRBV20-1 to TRBJ2-7, with D unresolved. CDR3 region: CSARARTRYEQYF. Written as DNA, the CDR3 is TGCAGTGCTAGAGCGAGAACCAGATACGAGCAGTACTTC.